The sequence of this TCR beta chain was determined in a study of blood T cell repertoires in COVID-19. Study background: Italy, Spain and the United States were the sources of the convalescent and acute COVID-19 samples. T cells, B-cell-depleted T cells, or PBMCs provided the cDNA or gDNA that served as material.

V dropped 3 bases and J dropped 5 bases, with 15 bases sitting between them. Germline loops: CDR1 KGHDR, CDR2 SFDVKD. There are 15 residues in the CDR3. Original methodology: Reference gene primer amplification gave estimated nucleated cell counts. Clones were sequenced by immunoSEQ multiplex PCR, and TCRdb holds only the in-frame ones, with some missing. That table furnishes V, J and clone size, whereas the DNA furnished D and trimming. The sample lists roughly 130,000 clones; about 85% were seen once. The rearrangement links TRBV24-1 to TRBJ2-5; D is possibly TRBD2 (7 bases). Sequencing was performed on peripheral blood. The clonotype originates from an older man with acute or convalescent COVID-19. The CDR3 nucleotides read TGTGCCACCAGTGATGTGGGGGGGGCCGGGGAGACCCAGTACTTC. The encoded protein is CATSDVGGAGETQYF.